This is a list of T cell receptor beta chains from one sample in a study of blood T cell repertoires in COVID-19. Produced via immunoSEQ multiplex PCR; TCRdb's table is partial and in-frame only. This sample has under 100,000 clones, with 65% to 85% found just once. Sample: peripheral blood. The source of these receptors is a man aged 80 or over with active or convalescent COVID-19. CDR3s include the opening cysteine and the closing phenylalanine or tryptophan. D genes are given only for firm matches. Where a row states a size, it is once, few, many or the class of an expanded clone; other rows omit it.

v_call	clone_size	j_call	cdr3_length	d_call	cdr3_aa	cdr3_nt
TRBV3-1/TRBV3-2	few	TRBJ2-3	14	TRBD1	CASSRRTGEDTQYF	TGTGCCAGCAGCCGCCGGACAGGGGAAGATACGCAGTATTTT
TRBV7-6	-	TRBJ2-2	15	TRBD2	CASSLISGGSGELFF	TGTGCCAGCAGCTTAATTAGCGGGGGGTCCGGGGAGCTGTTTTTT
TRBV5-1	-	TRBJ2-6	15	-	CASSLGASGANVLTF	TGCGCCAGCAGCTTGGGGGCCTCTGGGGCCAACGTCCTGACTTTC
TRBV6-5	-	TRBJ2-7	13	-	CAGARDIGYEQYF	TGTGCCGGAGCCCGGGACATAGGGTACGAGCAGTACTTC
TRBV11-2	-	TRBJ1-6	15	TRBD1	CASSQEGQNNSPLHF	TGTGCCAGCAGCCAAGAGGGACAGAATAATTCACCCCTCCACTTT
TRBV7-2	-	TRBJ2-1	16	-	CASSLVPGGPYNEQFF	TGTGCCAGCAGCTTAGTCCCCGGGGGACCCTACAATGAGCAGTTCTTC
TRBV3-1/TRBV3-2	-	TRBJ1-1	14	TRBD1	CASRGTDMNTEAFF	TGTGCCAGCAGGGGGACAGACATGAACACTGAAGCTTTCTTT
TRBV18	few	TRBJ2-7	13	-	CASSPGRGDEQYF	TGTGCCAGCTCACCAGGCAGGGGCGACGAGCAGTACTTC
TRBV7-2	-	TRBJ1-2	14	TRBD1	CASSLERTGSGYTF	TGTGCCAGCAGCTTAGAACGGACAGGGTCTGGCTACACCTTC
TRBV5-1	few	TRBJ1-1	15	TRBD1	CASSWSGTGDTEAFF	TGCGCCAGCAGCTGGTCCGGGACAGGGGACACTGAAGCTTTCTTT
TRBV5-1	-	TRBJ1-3	14	TRBD1	CASSAGTDGNTIYF	TGCGCCAGCAGCGCCGGGACAGACGGAAACACCATATATTTT
TRBV5-1	-	TRBJ2-7	13	TRBD1	CASSFRTGSEQYF	TGCGCCAGCAGCTTTAGGACAGGGAGCGAGCAGTACTTC
TRBV19	-	TRBJ1-1	17	TRBD1	CASSLIWTGGLNTEAFF	TGTGCCAGTAGCTTGATATGGACAGGGGGACTGAACACTGAAGCTTTCTTT
TRBV19	-	TRBJ1-2	16	TRBD1	CASSIATTGGVYGYTF	TGTGCCAGTAGTATAGCCACGACAGGGGGCGTCTATGGCTACACCTTC
TRBV14	-	TRBJ1-3	18	TRBD1	CASSLRTGGQPSGNTIYF	TGTGCCAGCAGCCTAAGGACAGGGGGCCAACCTTCTGGAAACACCATATATTTT
TRBV10-1	-	TRBJ1-2	13	TRBD1	CAEGPGTAHGYTF	TGCGCCGAAGGCCCCGGGACAGCTCATGGCTACACCTTC
TRBV7-2	-	TRBJ1-2	15	-	CASSPDLRGVYGYTF	TGTGCCAGCAGCCCGGACCTGCGGGGCGTCTATGGCTACACCTTC
TRBV2	few	TRBJ1-3	15	-	CASSVGGSGGNTIYF	TGTGCCAGCAGTGTCGGGGGAAGTGGCGGAAACACCATATATTTT
TRBV19	-	TRBJ2-5	14	TRBD1	CASSLGQPGETQYF	TGTGCCAGTAGTTTGGGACAGCCTGGGGAGACCCAGTACTTC
TRBV5-1	-	TRBJ2-2	12	-	CASSLTTGELFF	TGCGCCAGCAGCCTGACAACCGGGGAGCTGTTTTTT
TRBV2	few	TRBJ2-7	12	TRBD1	CASRRTGQEQYF	TGTGCCAGCAGAAGGACAGGTCAAGAGCAGTACTTC
TRBV3-1/TRBV3-2	-	TRBJ2-7	14	-	CASSPSGLAYEQYF	TGTGCCAGCAGCCCCTCAGGGTTGGCCTACGAGCAGTACTTC
TRBV9	-	TRBJ2-3	15	-	CASSVVPSEADTQYF	TGTGCCAGCAGCGTAGTGCCAAGCGAGGCAGATACGCAGTATTTT
TRBV4-2	-	TRBJ1-2	14	-	CASSFQLGNYGYTF	TGTGCCAGCAGCTTTCAGCTCGGGAACTATGGCTACACCTTC